This paragraph covers one TCR beta chain sequence. Assay: immunoSEQ multiplex PCR; the TCRdb copy retains only in-frame clones and omits some. The data show 57,000 or so clones, more than 75% seen once. The V end lost 0 bases, the J end lost 0 bases, and 12 bases lay between the germline ends. The CDR3 runs to 17 residues. Germline V gene sequence: CDR1 MNHNS, CDR2 SASEGT. The data belong to a study of OX40 agonist ivuxolimab in advanced cancers. On the study more broadly: Ivuxolimab, an antibody that agonizes OX40 (CD134), was administered to the patients. One hepatocellular carcinoma and a couple of cutaneous melanoma patients partially responded.

The sample consisted of CD4+ or CD8+ T cells sorted from blood, taken in a trial of the OX40 agonist ivuxolimab. This clonotype originated in an adult with an advanced solid tumor such as melanoma, head and neck, liver or kidney cancer. The chain recombines TRBV6-1 with TRBJ2-4; D is tentatively TRBD1 or TRBD2 (5 bases each). The CDR3 spells CASSEARGQLAKNIQYF. In DNA form, the CDR3 reads TGTGCCAGCAGTGAAGCCCGGGGCCAACTAGCCAAAAACATTCAGTACTTC.